This section outlines one T cell receptor beta chain sequence together with its context. The sample belongs to a study of somatic mutations in cytotoxic T cells in rheumatoid arthritis. Using positive magnetic bead selection on an AutoMACS, CD4+ and CD8+ cells were isolated, after which their purity was checked by flow cytometry. Germline V gene sequence: CDR1 SGHAT, CDR2 FQNNGV. The CDR3 covers 11 residues. With 5 bases removed from V and 6 bases from J, the gap between germline ends came to 5 bases. Profiling relied on immunoSEQ multiplex PCR, and the TCRdb table lists in-frame clones only, not all of them. The sample has 9,500 to 15,000 clones, 80% to 85% seen once.

The clonotype was recovered from a woman aged 55-70 years in good health. The specimen was CD8+ T cells sorted from blood. The V call is TRBV11-2, the J call TRBJ2-1; no clear D gene. The CDR3 nucleotides read TGTGCCAGCAGCCTTAGCAATGAGCAGTTCTTC. Encoded protein: CASSLSNEQFF. Supplemented by reference TRBV11-2 and TRBJ2-1, the full variable domain reads EAGVAQSPRYKIIEKRQSVAFWCNPISGHATLYWYQQILGQGPKLLIQFQNNGVVDDSQLPKDRFSAERLKGVDSTLKIQPAKLEDSAVYLCASSLSNEQFFGPGTRLTVL.